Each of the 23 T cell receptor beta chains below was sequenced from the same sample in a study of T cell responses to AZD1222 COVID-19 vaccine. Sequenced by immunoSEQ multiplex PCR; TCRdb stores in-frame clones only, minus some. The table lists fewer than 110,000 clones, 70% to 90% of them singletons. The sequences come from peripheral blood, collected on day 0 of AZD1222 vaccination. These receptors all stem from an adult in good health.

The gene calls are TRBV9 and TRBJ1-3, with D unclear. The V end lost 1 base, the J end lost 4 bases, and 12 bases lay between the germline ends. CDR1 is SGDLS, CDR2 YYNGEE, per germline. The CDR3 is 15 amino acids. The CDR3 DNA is TGTGCCAGCAGCGTAACGCCGGGAGCAGGAAACACCATATATTTT. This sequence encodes CASSVTPGAGNTIYF.

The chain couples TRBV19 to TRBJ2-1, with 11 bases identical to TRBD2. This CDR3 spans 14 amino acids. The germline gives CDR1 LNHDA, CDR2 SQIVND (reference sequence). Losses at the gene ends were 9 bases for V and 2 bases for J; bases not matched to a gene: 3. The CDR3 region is CASVAGGPYNEQFF. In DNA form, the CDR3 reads TGTGCCAGCGTAGCGGGAGGGCCCTACAATGAGCAGTTCTTC.

The CDR3 coding sequence is TGTGCCAGCAGCAGTACTAGGGCCGGGACTAACACAGATACGCAGTATTTT. It is translated as CASSSTRAGTNTDTQYF. The chain is built from TRBV7-9 and TRBJ2-3, with 7 bases lining up with TRBD2. V dropped 5 bases and J dropped 2; count of bases not matched to a gene: 13. Germline values: CDR1 SEHNR, CDR2 FQNEAQ (reference sequence). The CDR3 runs 17 residues. Supplemented by reference TRBV7-9 and TRBJ2-3, the full variable domain reads DTGVSQNPRHKITKRGQNVTFRCDPISEHNRLYWYRQTLGQGPEFLTYFQNEAQLEKSRLLSDRFSAERPKGSFSTLEIQRTEQGDSAMYLCASSSTRAGTNTDTQYFGPGTRLTVL.

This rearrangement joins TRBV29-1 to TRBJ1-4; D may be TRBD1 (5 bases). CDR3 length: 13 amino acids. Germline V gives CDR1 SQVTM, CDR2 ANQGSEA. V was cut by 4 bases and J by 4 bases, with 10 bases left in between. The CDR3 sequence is CSVALGGNEKLFF. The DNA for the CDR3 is TGCAGCGTTGCGCTGGGGGGTAATGAAAAACTGTTTTTT. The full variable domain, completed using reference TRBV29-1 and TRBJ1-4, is SAVISQKPSRDICQRGTSLTIQCQVDSQVTMMFWYRQQPGQSLTLIATANQGSEATYESGFVIDKFPISRPNLTFSTLTVSNMSPEDSSIYLCSVALGGNEKLFFGSGTQLSVL.

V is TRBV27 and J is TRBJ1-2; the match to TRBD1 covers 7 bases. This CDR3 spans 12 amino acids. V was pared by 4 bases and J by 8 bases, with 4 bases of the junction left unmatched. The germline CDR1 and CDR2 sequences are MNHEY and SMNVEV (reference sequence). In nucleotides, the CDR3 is TGTGCCAGCAGTTCAACAGGGGCCGGCTACACCTTC. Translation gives CASSSTGAGYTF.

As DNA, the CDR3 is TGTGCCAGCAGTCCTACCGGGACAGGGAACTATAATTCACCCCTCCACTTT. Protein sequence: CASSPTGTGNYNSPLHF. This sequence joins TRBV28 and TRBJ1-6; 9 bases match TRBD1. With 5 bases clipped from V and 3 bases from J, the junction kept 8 bases outside the gene matches. Germline V gives CDR1 MDHEN, CDR2 SYDVKM. This CDR3 has 17 residues.

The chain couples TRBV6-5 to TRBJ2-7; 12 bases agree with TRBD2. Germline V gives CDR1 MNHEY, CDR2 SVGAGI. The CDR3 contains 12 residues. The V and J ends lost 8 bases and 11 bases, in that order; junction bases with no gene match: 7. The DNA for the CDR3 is TGTGCCAGCTCCTATCCTAGCGGGAGGGAGTACTTC. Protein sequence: CASSYPSGREYF.

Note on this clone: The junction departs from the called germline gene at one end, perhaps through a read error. In DNA, the CDR3 is TGTGCCAGCAGCGCACAAGGGGGTCGGTGGAATTTC. Residues: CASSAQGGRWNF. This chain uses TRBV7-2 with TRBJ1-2; D might be TRBD1 (6 bases). Germline V CDR1 and CDR2: SGHTA, FQGNSA. CDR3 size: 12 residues. The full variable domain, in which reference TRBV7-2 and TRBJ1-2 provide the parts outside the CDR3, is GAGVSQSPSNKVTEKGKDVELRCDPISGHTALYWYRQSLGQGLEFLIYFQGNSAPDKSGLPSDRFSAERTGGSVSTLTIQRTQQEDSAVYLCASSAQGGRWNFGSGTRLTVV.

CDR3 residues: CASSWTGAEILNTGELFF. DNA of the CDR3: TGTGCCAGCAGCTGGACAGGGGCAGAGATCTTAAACACCGGGGAGCTGTTTTTT. The V call is TRBV13, the J call TRBJ2-2; 9 bases match TRBD1. CDR3 size: 18 residues. V shed 4 bases and J 2 bases; nucleotides not matched to a gene: 11. Germline V lookup: CDR1 PRHDT, CDR2 FYEKMQ (reference sequence).

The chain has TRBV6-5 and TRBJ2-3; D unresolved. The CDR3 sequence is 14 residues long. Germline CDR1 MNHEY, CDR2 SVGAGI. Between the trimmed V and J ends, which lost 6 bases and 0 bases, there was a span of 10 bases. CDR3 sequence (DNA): TGTGCCAGCAGAGTTAAAATTAGCACAGATACGCAGTATTTT. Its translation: CASRVKISTDTQYF.

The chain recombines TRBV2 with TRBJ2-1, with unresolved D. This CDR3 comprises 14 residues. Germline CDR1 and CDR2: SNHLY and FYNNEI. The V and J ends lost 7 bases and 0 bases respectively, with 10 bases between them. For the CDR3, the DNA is TGTGCCAGCAAGGAGTATAGCTCCTACAATGAGCAGTTCTTC. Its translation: CASKEYSSYNEQFF.

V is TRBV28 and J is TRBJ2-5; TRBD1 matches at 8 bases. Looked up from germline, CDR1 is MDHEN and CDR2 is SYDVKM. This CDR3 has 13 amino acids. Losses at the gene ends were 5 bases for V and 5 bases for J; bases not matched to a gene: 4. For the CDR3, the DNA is TGTGCCAGCAGTGGACAGGGAGTGGAGACCCAGTACTTC. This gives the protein CASSGQGVETQYF.

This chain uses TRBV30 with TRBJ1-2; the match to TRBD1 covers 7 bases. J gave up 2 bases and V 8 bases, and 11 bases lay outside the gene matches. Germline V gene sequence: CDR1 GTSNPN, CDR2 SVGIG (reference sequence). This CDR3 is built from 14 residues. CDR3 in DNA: TGTGCCCGATCAGGGGGGATCGCGAACTATGGCTACACCTTC. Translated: CARSGGIANYGYTF.

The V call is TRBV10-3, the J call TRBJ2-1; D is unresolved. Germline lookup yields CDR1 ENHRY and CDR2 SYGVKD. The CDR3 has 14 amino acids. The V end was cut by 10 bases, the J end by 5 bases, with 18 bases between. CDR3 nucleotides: TGTGCCACCCTCTGGTCAGAAAATAACAATGAGCAGTTCTTC. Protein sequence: CATLWSENNNEQFF.

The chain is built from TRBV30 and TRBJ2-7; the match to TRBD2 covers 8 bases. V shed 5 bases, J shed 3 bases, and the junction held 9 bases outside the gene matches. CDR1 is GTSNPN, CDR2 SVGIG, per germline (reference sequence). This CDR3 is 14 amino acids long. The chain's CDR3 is CAWDGAGAVYEQYF. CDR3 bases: TGTGCCTGGGATGGAGCGGGAGCCGTCTACGAGCAGTACTTC.

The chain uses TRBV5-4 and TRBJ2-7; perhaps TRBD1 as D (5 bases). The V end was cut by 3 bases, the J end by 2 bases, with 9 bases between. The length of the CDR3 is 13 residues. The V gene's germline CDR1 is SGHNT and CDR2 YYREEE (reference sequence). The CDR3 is CASSSRVTYEQYF. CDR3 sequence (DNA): TGTGCCAGCAGCTCCAGGGTAACCTACGAGCAGTACTTC.

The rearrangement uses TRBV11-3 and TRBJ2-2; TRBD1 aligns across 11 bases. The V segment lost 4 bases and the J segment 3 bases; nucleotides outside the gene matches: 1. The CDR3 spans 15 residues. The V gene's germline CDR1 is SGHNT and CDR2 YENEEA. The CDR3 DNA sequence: TGTGCCAGCAGCTCGGGACAGGGGGACACCGGGGAGCTGTTTTTT. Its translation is CASSSGQGDTGELFF.

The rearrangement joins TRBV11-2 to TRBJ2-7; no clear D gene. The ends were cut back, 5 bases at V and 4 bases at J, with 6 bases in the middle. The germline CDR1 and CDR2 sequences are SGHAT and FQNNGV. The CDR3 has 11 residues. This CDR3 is CASSPGYEQYF. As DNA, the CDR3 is TGTGCCAGCAGCCCAGGATACGAGCAGTACTTC.

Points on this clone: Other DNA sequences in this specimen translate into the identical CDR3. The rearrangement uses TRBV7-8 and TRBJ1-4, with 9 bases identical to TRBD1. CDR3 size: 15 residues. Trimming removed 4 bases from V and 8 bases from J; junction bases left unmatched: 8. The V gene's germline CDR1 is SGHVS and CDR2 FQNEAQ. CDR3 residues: CASSSWTGEREKLFF. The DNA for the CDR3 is TGTGCCAGCAGCTCATGGACAGGGGAGAGAGAAAAACTGTTTTTT.

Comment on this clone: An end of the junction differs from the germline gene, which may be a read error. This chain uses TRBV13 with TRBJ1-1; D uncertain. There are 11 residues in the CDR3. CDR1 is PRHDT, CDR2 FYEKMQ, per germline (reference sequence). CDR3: CASSSGPEAFF. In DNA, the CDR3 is TGTGCCAGCAGCTCTGGGCCTGAGGCTTTCTTT.

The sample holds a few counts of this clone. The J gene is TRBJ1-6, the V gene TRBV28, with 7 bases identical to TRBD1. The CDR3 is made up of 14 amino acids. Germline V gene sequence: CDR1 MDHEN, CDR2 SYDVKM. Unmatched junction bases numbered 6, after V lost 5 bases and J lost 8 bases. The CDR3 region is CASSPRGADSPLHF. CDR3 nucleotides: TGTGCCAGCAGTCCCAGGGGGGCGGATTCACCCCTCCACTTT.

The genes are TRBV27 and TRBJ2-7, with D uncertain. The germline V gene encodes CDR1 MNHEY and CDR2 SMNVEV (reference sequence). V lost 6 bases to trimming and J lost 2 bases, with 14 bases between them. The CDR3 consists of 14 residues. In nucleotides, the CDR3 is TGTGCCAGCAGGTCCTTAGGCGGTACCTACGAGCAGTACTTC. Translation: CASRSLGGTYEQYF.

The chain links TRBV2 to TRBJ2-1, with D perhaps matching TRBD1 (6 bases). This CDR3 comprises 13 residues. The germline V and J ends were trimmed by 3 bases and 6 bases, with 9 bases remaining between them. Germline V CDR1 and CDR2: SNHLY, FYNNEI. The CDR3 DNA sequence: TGTGCCAGCAGTGATGGCAGGGGCAATGAGCAGTTCTTC. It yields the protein CASSDGRGNEQFF. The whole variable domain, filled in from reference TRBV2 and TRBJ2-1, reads EPEVTQTPSHQVTQMGQEVILRCVPISNHLYFYWYRQILGQKVEFLVSFYNNEISEKSEIFDDQFSVERPDGSNFTLKIRSTKLEDSAMYFCASSDGRGNEQFFGPGTRLTVL.